A single sample is the source of the 21 T cell receptor beta chains below, sequenced in a study of siplizumab effects on memory and regulatory T cells (dated by TCRdb to between 2018 and 2021). The method was the immunoSEQ multiplex PCR assay. Entries here come from immuneACCESS through TCRdb and include only in-frame sequences with V and J called. Some clones fail to appear in such tables; in the studies checked, an unresolved V gene covers under half of the shortfall, and the cause of the remainder is unknown. The sample has tens of thousands of clones on record, approximately 82% of them singletons. The biggest ten clones account for approximately 3.8% of the sample. The sample consisted of memory CD4+ T cells sorted from blood. The sample's cell subset or site label, decoded: unstimulated CD4+ memory T cells. The receptors derive from a human donor in good health.

This chain links TRBV11-2 with TRBJ1-2, with unresolved D. Germline CDR1 is SGHAT and CDR2 is FQNNGV. CDR3 length equals 12 residues. V lost 1 base to trimming and J lost 4 bases, with 4 bases between them. The CDR3 spells CASSLGLYGYTF. The CDR3 DNA reads as TGTGCCAGCAGCTTAGGTCTCTATGGCTACACCTTC.

This clone came up a few times. The V call is TRBV9, the J call TRBJ2-3; TRBD2 is a possible D gene (5 bases). This CDR3 is built from 13 residues. The V and J ends lost 7 bases and 2 bases respectively, with 11 bases between them. Germline V gene lookup returns CDR1 SGDLS and CDR2 YYNGEE. CDR3 in DNA: TGTGCCAGCTCCCGCGGGTTCACAGATACGCAGTATTTT. Translating it yields CASSRGFTDTQYF.

The rearrangement links TRBV7-9 to TRBJ1-4; D is unresolved. This CDR3 has 15 amino acids. Germline V gene lookup returns CDR1 SEHNR and CDR2 FQNEAQ (reference sequence). V was trimmed by 6 bases and J by 5 bases, leaving 16 bases between them. This CDR3 reads CASSPKVRLNEKLFF. As DNA, the CDR3 is TGTGCCAGCAGTCCGAAGGTACGGCTGAATGAAAAACTGTTTTTT.

The chain has TRBV29-1 and TRBJ2-7, with no clear D. Trimming pared 1 base from V and 2 bases from J, leaving 9 bases between. Germline loops: CDR1 SQVTM, CDR2 ANQGSEA. The CDR3 is 13 residues long. Here the CDR3 DNA reads TGCAGCGTTGAAGTCCAACAGACCTACGAGCAGTACTTC. Amino acid sequence: CSVEVQQTYEQYF.

This chain connects TRBV18 to TRBJ2-1, with D possibly called TRBD1 or TRBD2 (5 bases each). Germline-derived CDR1 and CDR2 are KGHSH and LQKENI. V was cut by 11 bases and J by 1 base, with 15 bases left in between. The CDR3 sequence is 14 residues long. The CDR3 sequence is CASIGASSYNEQFF. CDR3 nucleotide sequence: TGTGCCTCCATCGGGGCATCTTCCTACAATGAGCAGTTCTTC.

The gene calls are TRBV9 and TRBJ2-3, with 8 bases identical to TRBD2. The CDR3 loop spans 15 amino acids. Germline V gene data show CDR1 as SGDLS and CDR2 as YYNGEE. The ends lost 0 bases at V and 5 bases at J; junction bases unmatched: 5. The CDR3 sequence is CASSVVAGREDTQYF. In nucleotides, the CDR3 is TGTGCCAGCAGCGTAGTAGCGGGAAGGGAAGATACGCAGTATTTT. Full variable domain (remainder filled in from reference TRBV9 and TRBJ2-3): DSGVTQTPKHLITATGQRVTLRCSPRSGDLSVYWYQQSLDQGLQFLIQYYNGEERAKGNILERFSAQQFPDLHSELNLSSLELGDSALYFCASSVVAGREDTQYFGPGTRLTVL.

Written as DNA, the CDR3 is TGTGCCAGCAGCCGAACCCCGGGGGCGAATAATTCACCCCTCCACTTT. This gives the protein CASSRTPGANNSPLHF. The V and J genes are TRBV27 and TRBJ1-6; TRBD1 might be the D (6 bases). V was shortened by 6 bases and J by 5 bases, with 17 bases between the two germline ends. This CDR3 is built from 16 residues. The germline gives CDR1 MNHEY, CDR2 SMNVEV (reference sequence).

The rearrangement links TRBV7-8 to TRBJ1-6; the match to TRBD1 covers 7 bases. Trimming removed 3 bases from V and 6 bases from J; junction bases left unmatched: 5. Germline values: CDR1 SGHVS, CDR2 FQNEAQ. CDR3 length: 15 residues. The CDR3: CASSLQGQPNSPLHF. The CDR3 DNA sequence: TGTGCCAGCAGCTTGCAGGGACAGCCTAATTCACCCCTCCACTTT. The full variable domain, its missing parts supplied by reference TRBV7-8 and TRBJ1-6, is GAGVSQSPRYKVAKRGQDVALRCDPISGHVSLFWYQQALGQGPEFLTYFQNEAQLDKSGLPSDRFFAERPEGSVSTLKIQRTQQEDSAVYLCASSLQGQPNSPLHFGNGTRLTVT.

V is TRBV4-2 and J is TRBJ2-3, with TRBD2 identical over 7 bases. The CDR3 is 16 residues long. Unmatched junction bases numbered 8, after V lost 1 base and J lost 4 bases. The germline CDR1 and CDR2 sequences are LGHNA and YNFKEQ. As DNA, the CDR3 is TGTGCCAGCAGCCAAGCCGGGGAGGGCCTATCAGATACGCAGTATTTT. Protein product: CASSQAGEGLSDTQYF.

V usage is TRBV5-1 and J usage is TRBJ2-3; D unclear. CDR3 size: 12 residues. CDR1 SGHRS and CDR2 YFSETQ come from the germline V gene. The germline V and J ends were trimmed by 6 bases and 1 base, with 6 bases remaining between them. CDR3 protein: CASTQGTDTQYF. In DNA, the CDR3 is TGCGCCAGCACCCAAGGCACAGATACGCAGTATTTT.

This clone has more than one count but fewer than ten. V gene TRBV2 combines with J gene TRBJ2-2; TRBD1 matches at 9 bases. The CDR3 sequence is 14 residues long. Germline V gives CDR1 SNHLY, CDR2 FYNNEI. V shed 9 bases and J 5 bases; nucleotides not matched to a gene: 7. The CDR3 reads CASLQGARTGELFF. The CDR3 DNA sequence: TGTGCCAGTTTACAGGGGGCGAGAACCGGGGAGCTGTTTTTT. The full variable domain, with the rest looked up from reference TRBV2 and TRBJ2-2, is EPEVTQTPSHQVTQMGQEVILRCVPISNHLYFYWYRQILGQKVEFLVSFYNNEISEKSEIFDDQFSVERPDGSNFTLKIRSTKLEDSAMYFCASLQGARTGELFFGEGSRLTVL.

The V gene is TRBV2, the J gene TRBJ2-1, with D perhaps matching TRBD2 (5 bases). The CDR3 is 14 amino acids. CDR1 and CDR2 (germline): SNHLY, FYNNEI. V lost 5 bases and J lost 5, with 13 bases in between. DNA of the CDR3: TGTGCCAGCAGTACAGCGGAGAGGGACAATGAGCAGTTCTTC. Protein product: CASSTAERDNEQFF.

The V and J genes are TRBV5-5 and TRBJ1-1; 7 nucleotides agree with TRBD1. This CDR3 has 14 residues. Trimming took 6 bases from V and 5 from J; bases not matched to a gene: 10. In germline, CDR1 is SGHKS, CDR2 YYEKEE (reference sequence). In DNA, the CDR3 is TGTGCCAGCACCCTAGGACAGGAGGATACTGAAGCTTTCTTT. Translated: CASTLGQEDTEAFF.

The gene calls are TRBV5-4 and TRBJ2-1; D possibly corresponds to TRBD2 (6 bases). Germline V CDR1 and CDR2: SGHNT, YYREEE (reference sequence). The CDR3 consists of 15 residues. Between the trimmed V and J ends, which lost 5 bases and 4 bases, there was a span of 16 bases. The CDR3 DNA reads as TGTGCCAGCAGTGAAATGCGGGACGGATACAATGAGCAGTTCTTC. It specifies CASSEMRDGYNEQFF.

The chain is built from TRBV6-1 and TRBJ2-3; D unresolved. This CDR3 comprises 14 residues. Trimming removed 7 bases from V and 0 bases from J, with 11 bases in between. The germline V gene has CDR1 MNHNS and CDR2 SASEGT. The CDR3 loop is CASKVSSSTDTQYF. The CDR3 region has the DNA TGTGCCAGCAAGGTCAGTTCCAGCACAGATACGCAGTATTTT.

This clone occurred once. CDR3: CASRVDREYTEAFF. The CDR3 DNA sequence: TGTGCCAGCAGAGTCGACAGGGAGTACACTGAAGCTTTCTTT. The rearrangement links TRBV6-6 to TRBJ1-1, with 7 nucleotides matching TRBD1. J was trimmed by 3 bases and V by 6 bases; bases with no gene match: 7. The CDR3 loop spans 14 amino acids. The V gene's germline CDR1 is MNHNY and CDR2 SVGAGI (reference sequence).

This chain links TRBV7-9 with TRBJ2-7, with TRBD2 matching 9 bases. V was pared by 0 bases and J by 4 bases, with 4 bases of the junction left unmatched. Germline V lookup: CDR1 SEHNR, CDR2 FQNEAQ (reference sequence). The CDR3 is 15 residues long. CDR3 region: CASSLAAGGIYEQYF. In nucleotides, the CDR3 is TGTGCCAGCAGCTTAGCGGCGGGGGGGATTTACGAGCAGTACTTC. The full variable domain, completed using reference TRBV7-9 and TRBJ2-7, is DTGVSQNPRHKITKRGQNVTFRCDPISEHNRLYWYRQTLGQGPEFLTYFQNEAQLEKSRLLSDRFSAERPKGSFSTLEIQRTEQGDSAMYLCASSLAAGGIYEQYFGPGTRLTVT.

This clone was detected ten times or more. The chain employs TRBV19 and TRBJ2-7, with D possibly being TRBD1 or TRBD2 (5 bases each). The CDR3 is 15 amino acids. The germline V gene has CDR1 LNHDA and CDR2 SQIVND (reference sequence). The V and J ends lost 3 bases and 7 bases respectively, with 19 bases between them. The CDR3 coding sequence is TGTGCCAGTAGTATTGGTCCGGGACCCCCCGGAGAGCAGTACTTC. It translates to CASSIGPGPPGEQYF.

The chain carries TRBV5-1 and TRBJ2-3, with TRBD1 as a possible D gene (6 bases). The germline V gene has CDR1 SGHRS and CDR2 YFSETQ. This CDR3 comprises 15 residues. V lost 4 bases to trimming and J lost 5 bases, with 17 bases between them. DNA of the CDR3: TGCGCCAGCAGCCCTACGACAGGAGGAAGAGATACGCAGTATTTT. This translates into CASSPTTGGRDTQYF.

V is TRBV7-8 and J is TRBJ2-7, with 8 bases aligning to TRBD2. Trimming cost V 1 base and J 6 bases; bases outside gene matches: 8. The germline V gene encodes CDR1 SGHVS and CDR2 FQNEAQ. The CDR3 contains 15 residues. CDR3 in amino acids: CASSLVTAGGSEQYF. As DNA, the CDR3 is TGTGCCAGCAGCTTAGTAACGGCGGGAGGATCCGAGCAGTACTTC.

The V gene is TRBV7-9, the J gene TRBJ1-1; 7 positions agree with TRBD1. From germline, CDR1 is SEHNR and CDR2 FQNEAQ (reference sequence). This CDR3 has 15 residues. Unmatched junction bases numbered 10, after V lost 5 bases and J lost 4 bases. CDR3 region: CASSQHRDRSTEAFF. DNA of the CDR3: TGTGCCAGCAGCCAACATCGGGACAGAAGCACTGAAGCTTTCTTT.